A single sample gave rise to the 7 T cell receptor beta chains below, sequenced in a study of blood T cell repertoires in COVID-19. The method was immunoSEQ multiplex PCR; TCRdb's version includes in-frame clones alone and lacks a portion of them. This table holds about 250,000 clones, approximately 88% found once. The sample comprised peripheral blood. These receptors were obtained from a woman aged 40 to 50 who had recovered from COVID-19.

The rearrangement uses TRBV28 and TRBJ1-4, with 7 bases lining up with TRBD1. CDR3 length: 15 amino acids. Trimming removed 4 bases from V and 2 bases from J; junction bases left unmatched: 4. Germline CDR1 is MDHEN and CDR2 is SYDVKM. CDR3: CASSWTGATNEKLFF. CDR3 nucleotides: TGTGCCAGCAGTTGGACAGGAGCGACTAATGAAAAACTGTTTTTT.

CDR3 loop: CASSEAGAGYTF. In DNA form, the CDR3 reads TGTGCCAGCAGTGAAGCAGGGGCTGGCTACACCTTC. The rearrangement uses TRBV2 and TRBJ1-2, with D possibly being TRBD1 (5 bases). In germline, CDR1 is SNHLY, CDR2 FYNNEI. V lost 0 bases to trimming and J lost 7 bases, with 6 bases between them. The CDR3 length is 12 residues.

This chain uses TRBV28 with TRBJ2-1; 7 bases agree with TRBD2. V shed 8 bases, J shed 3 bases, and the junction held 13 bases outside the gene matches. Germline assignment: CDR1 MDHEN and CDR2 SYDVKM. This CDR3 spans 16 amino acids. The CDR3 loop is CASSPLLGRDYNEQFF. The CDR3 bases are TGTGCCAGCTCCCCCCTCCTAGGGAGGGACTACAATGAGCAGTTCTTC.

This clone was seen only a few times. CDR3 sequence (DNA): TGTGCCAGCAGTTCAGGACAGGGACGTGAAAAACTGTTTTTT. This gives the protein CASSSGQGREKLFF. The chain recombines TRBV28 with TRBJ1-4; 8 nucleotides line up with TRBD1. The CDR3 loop spans 14 amino acids. Per the germline V gene, CDR1 is MDHEN and CDR2 is SYDVKM. The ends lost 4 bases at V and 7 bases at J; junction bases unmatched: 5.

The chain joins TRBV7-9 to TRBJ2-2, with 7 nucleotides matching TRBD2. The CDR3 runs to 16 residues. V gave up 2 bases and J gave up 1 base; unmatched junction bases: 4. Germline CDR1 SEHNR, CDR2 FQNEAQ (reference sequence). The CDR3 DNA reads TGTGCCAGCAGCTTAAGGGCGGGAGAGAACACCGGGGAGCTGTTTTTT. This encodes CASSLRAGENTGELFF. The variable domain in full, with the rest retrieved from reference TRBV7-9 and TRBJ2-2, is DTGVSQNPRHKITKRGQNVTFRCDPISEHNRLYWYRQTLGQGPEFLTYFQNEAQLEKSRLLSDRFSAERPKGSFSTLEIQRTEQGDSAMYLCASSLRAGENTGELFFGEGSRLTVL.

J is TRBJ1-4 and V is TRBV7-9; TRBD1 agrees at 7 bases. Unmatched junction bases numbered 4, after V lost 1 base and J lost 8 bases. CDR3 length equals 14 residues. Germline V lookup: CDR1 SEHNR, CDR2 FQNEAQ (reference sequence). The CDR3 loop reads CASSLEGAQEKLFF. The DNA of the CDR3 is TGTGCCAGCAGCTTAGAGGGGGCCCAAGAAAAACTGTTTTTT.

The chain employs TRBV30 and TRBJ1-6; 10 bases fit TRBD1. The CDR3 has 14 amino acids. Germline assignment: CDR1 GTSNPN and CDR2 SVGIG (reference sequence). The J segment lost 8 bases and the V segment lost 4 bases, leaving 5 bases of the junction unmatched. The CDR3 DNA sequence: TGTGCCTGGAACACCGGGACAGGGGATTCACCCCTCCACTTT. It translates to CAWNTGTGDSPLHF.